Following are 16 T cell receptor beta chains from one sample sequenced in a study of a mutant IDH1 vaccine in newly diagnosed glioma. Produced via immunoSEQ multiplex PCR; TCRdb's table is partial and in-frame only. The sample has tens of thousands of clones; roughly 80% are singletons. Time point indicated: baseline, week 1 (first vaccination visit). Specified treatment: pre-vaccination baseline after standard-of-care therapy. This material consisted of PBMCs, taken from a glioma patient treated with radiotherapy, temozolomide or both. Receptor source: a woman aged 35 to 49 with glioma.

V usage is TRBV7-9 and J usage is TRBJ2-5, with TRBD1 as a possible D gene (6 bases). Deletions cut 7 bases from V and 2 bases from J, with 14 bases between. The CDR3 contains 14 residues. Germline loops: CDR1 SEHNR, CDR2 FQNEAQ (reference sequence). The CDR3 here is CASTVGRGQETQYF. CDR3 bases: TGTGCCAGCACCGTCGGTAGGGGGCAAGAGACCCAGTACTTC.

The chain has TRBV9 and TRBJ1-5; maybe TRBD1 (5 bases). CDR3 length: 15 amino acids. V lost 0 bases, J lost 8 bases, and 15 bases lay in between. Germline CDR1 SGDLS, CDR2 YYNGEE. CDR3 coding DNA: TGTGCCAGCAGCGTAGAGTCGGGGGAAGGGGAGCCCCAGCATTTT. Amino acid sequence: CASSVESGEGEPQHF.

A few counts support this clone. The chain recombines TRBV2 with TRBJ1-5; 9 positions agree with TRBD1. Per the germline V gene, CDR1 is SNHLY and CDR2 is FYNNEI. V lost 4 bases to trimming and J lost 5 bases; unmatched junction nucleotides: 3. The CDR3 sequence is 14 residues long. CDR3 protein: CASSGGQGYQPQHF. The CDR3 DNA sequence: TGTGCCAGCAGTGGGGGACAGGGATATCAGCCCCAGCATTTT. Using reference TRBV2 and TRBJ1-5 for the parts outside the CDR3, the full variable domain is EPEVTQTPSHQVTQMGQEVILRCVPISNHLYFYWYRQILGQKVEFLVSFYNNEISEKSEIFDDQFSVERPDGSNFTLKIRSTKLEDSAMYFCASSGGQGYQPQHFGDGTRLSIL.

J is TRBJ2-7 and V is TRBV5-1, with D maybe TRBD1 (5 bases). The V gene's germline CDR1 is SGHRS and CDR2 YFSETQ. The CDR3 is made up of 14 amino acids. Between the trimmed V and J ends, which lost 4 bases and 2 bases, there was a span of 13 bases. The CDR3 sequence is CASSPQGMTYEQYF. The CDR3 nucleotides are TGCGCCAGCAGCCCGCAGGGAATGACCTACGAGCAGTACTTC.

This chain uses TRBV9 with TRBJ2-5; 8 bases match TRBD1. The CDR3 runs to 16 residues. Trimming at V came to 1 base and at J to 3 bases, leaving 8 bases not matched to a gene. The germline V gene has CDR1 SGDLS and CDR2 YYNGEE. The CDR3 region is CASSVLQGVGEETQYF. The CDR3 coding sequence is TGTGCCAGCAGCGTACTACAGGGGGTAGGTGAAGAGACCCAGTACTTC. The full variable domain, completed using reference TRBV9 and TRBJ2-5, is DSGVTQTPKHLITATGQRVTLRCSPRSGDLSVYWYQQSLDQGLQFLIQYYNGEERAKGNILERFSAQQFPDLHSELNLSSLELGDSALYFCASSVLQGVGEETQYFGPGTRLLVL.

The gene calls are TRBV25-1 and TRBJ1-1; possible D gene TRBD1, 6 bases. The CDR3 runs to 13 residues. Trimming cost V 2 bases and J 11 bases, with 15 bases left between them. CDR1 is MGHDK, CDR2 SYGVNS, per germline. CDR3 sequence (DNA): TGTGCCAGCAGTGAAGAAGGTCTGAGGGGGGCTTTCTTT. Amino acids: CASSEEGLRGAFF.

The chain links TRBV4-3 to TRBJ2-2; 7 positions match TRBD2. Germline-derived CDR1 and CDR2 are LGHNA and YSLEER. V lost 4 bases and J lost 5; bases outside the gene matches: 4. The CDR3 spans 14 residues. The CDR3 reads CASSPPGRTGELFF. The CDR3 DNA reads TGCGCCAGCAGCCCCCCCGGGAGGACCGGGGAGCTGTTTTTT.

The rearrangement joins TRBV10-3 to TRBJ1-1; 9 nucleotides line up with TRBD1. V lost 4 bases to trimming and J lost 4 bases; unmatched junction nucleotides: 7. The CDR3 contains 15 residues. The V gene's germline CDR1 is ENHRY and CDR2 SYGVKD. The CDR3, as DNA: TGTGCCATCAGTGGGACAGGGGCGACGAGCACTGAAGCTTTCTTT. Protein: CAISGTGATSTEAFF.

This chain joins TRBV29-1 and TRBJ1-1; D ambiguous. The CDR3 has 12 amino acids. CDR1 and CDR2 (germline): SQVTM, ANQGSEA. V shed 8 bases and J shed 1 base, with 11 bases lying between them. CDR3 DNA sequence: TGCAGCCCCACGGTGGGGAACACTGAAGCTTTCTTT. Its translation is CSPTVGNTEAFF.

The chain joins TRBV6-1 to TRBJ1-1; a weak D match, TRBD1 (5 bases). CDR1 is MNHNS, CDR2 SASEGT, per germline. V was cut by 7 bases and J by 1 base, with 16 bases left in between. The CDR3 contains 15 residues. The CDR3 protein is CASTYIGVSNTEAFF. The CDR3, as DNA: TGTGCCAGCACCTATATAGGGGTATCGAACACTGAAGCTTTCTTT.

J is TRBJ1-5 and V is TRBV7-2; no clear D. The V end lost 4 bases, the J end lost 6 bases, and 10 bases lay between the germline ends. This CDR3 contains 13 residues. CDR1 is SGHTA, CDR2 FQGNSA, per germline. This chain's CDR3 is CASSSYGIQPQHF. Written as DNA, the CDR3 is TGTGCCAGCAGCTCCTACGGAATTCAGCCCCAGCATTTT.

CDR3 in amino acids: CASSSTTAGTDTQYF. The DNA for the CDR3 is TGCGCCAGCAGCTCAACTACGGCTGGCACAGATACGCAGTATTTT. This chain joins TRBV4-1 and TRBJ2-3, with unresolved D. CDR3 size: 15 residues. Germline CDR1 MGHRA, CDR2 YSYEKL. V shed 5 bases and J shed 1 base, with 13 bases lying between them.

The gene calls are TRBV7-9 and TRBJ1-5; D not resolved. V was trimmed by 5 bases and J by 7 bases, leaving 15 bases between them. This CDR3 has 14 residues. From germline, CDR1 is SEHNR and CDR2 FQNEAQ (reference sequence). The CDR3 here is CASSLPAPAQPQHF. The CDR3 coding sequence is TGTGCCAGCAGCCTCCCGGCCCCCGCGCAGCCCCAGCATTTT.

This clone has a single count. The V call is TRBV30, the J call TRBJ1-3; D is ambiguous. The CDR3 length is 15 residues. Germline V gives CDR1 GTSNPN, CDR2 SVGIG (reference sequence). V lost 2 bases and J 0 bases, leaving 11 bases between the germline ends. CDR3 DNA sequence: TGTGCCTGGAGTTGGGGAGGGAACTCTGGAAACACCATATATTTT. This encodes CAWSWGGNSGNTIYF.

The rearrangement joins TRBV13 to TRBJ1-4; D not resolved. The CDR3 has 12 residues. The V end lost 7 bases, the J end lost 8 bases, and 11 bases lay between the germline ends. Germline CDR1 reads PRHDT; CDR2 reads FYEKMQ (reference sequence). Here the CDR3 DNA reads TGTGCCAGCACCACCACGGGGGAAAAACTGTTTTTT. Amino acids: CASTTTGEKLFF.

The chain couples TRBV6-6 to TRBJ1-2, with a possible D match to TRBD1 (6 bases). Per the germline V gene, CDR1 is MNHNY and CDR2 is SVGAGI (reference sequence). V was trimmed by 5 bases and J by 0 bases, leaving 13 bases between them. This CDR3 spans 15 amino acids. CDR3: CASSPSGAPNYGYTF. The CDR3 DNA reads TGTGCCAGCAGTCCTTCAGGGGCTCCTAACTATGGCTACACCTTC.